This entry lists 24 T cell receptor beta chains sequenced from one sample in a study of OX40 agonist ivuxolimab in advanced cancers. The repertoire was sequenced with immunoSEQ multiplex PCR; TCRdb's copy has only in-frame clones and lacks some. The repertoire has approximately 60,000 clones, just under 85% of them found once; the top ten carry roughly 9.8%. Source: CD4+ or CD8+ T cells sorted from blood, taken in a trial of the OX40 agonist ivuxolimab. The receptors come from an adult with an advanced solid tumor such as melanoma, head and neck, liver or kidney cancer.

This chain joins TRBV18 and TRBJ2-3; 7 nucleotides align to TRBD1. The CDR3 length is 13 residues. Germline V gene sequence: CDR1 KGHSH, CDR2 LQKENI. Germline trimming cut 5 bases from V and 1 base from J; bases unmatched to any gene: 0. The CDR3 protein is CASSTGGTDTQYF. DNA for the CDR3: TGTGCCAGCTCAACAGGGGGCACAGATACGCAGTATTTT.

The chain uses TRBV28 and TRBJ2-7; D might be TRBD1 or TRBD2, each matching 6 bases. The length of the CDR3 is 16 residues. Per germline, CDR1 MDHEN and CDR2 SYDVKM. The V end lost 1 base, the J end lost 6 bases, and 19 bases lay between the germline ends. The CDR3 DNA follows: TGTGCCAGCAGTTTATTCGGGGGCGCAGAAGGAGGCGAGCAGTACTTC. The encoded protein is CASSLFGGAEGGEQYF.

The chain joins TRBV18 to TRBJ2-2; TRBD1 or TRBD2 may be the D gene (5 bases each). This CDR3 has 14 amino acids. The V end lost 0 bases, the J end lost 4 bases, and 6 bases lay between the germline ends. Germline values: CDR1 KGHSH, CDR2 LQKENI. The CDR3 coding sequence is TGTGCCAGCTCACCACCGGGACCCACCGGGGAGCTGTTTTTT. Translated: CASSPPGPTGELFF. Supplemented by reference TRBV18 and TRBJ2-2, the full variable domain reads NAGVMQNPRHLVRRRGQEARLRCSPMKGHSHVYWYRQLPEEGLKFMVYLQKENIIDESGMPKERFSAEFPKEGPSILRIQQVVRGDSAAYFCASSPPGPTGELFFGEGSRLTVL.

The chain uses TRBV5-4 and TRBJ2-2; 7 bases align to TRBD1. The CDR3 spans 17 residues. J lost 1 base, V lost 4 bases, and 10 bases had no gene match. The germline V gene has CDR1 SGHNT and CDR2 YYREEE (reference sequence). DNA for the CDR3: TGTGCCAGCAGCCCTCACAGGGGCCTCAGGAACACCGGGGAGCTGTTTTTT. It is translated as CASSPHRGLRNTGELFF.

Of note for this clone: The junction and the germline gene differ at one end; a read error may be behind it. The chain uses TRBV7-7 and TRBJ2-1; D remains unclear. From germline, CDR1 is SSHAT and CDR2 FNYEAQ (reference sequence). The CDR3 spans 15 residues. This chain's CDR3 is CASSFGQASYNEQFF. CDR3 bases: TGTGCTAGCAGCTTCGGGCAGGCCTCCTACAATGAGCAGTTCTTC. The entire variable domain, with the rest obtained from reference TRBV7-7 and TRBJ2-1, is as follows: GAGVSQSPRYKVTKRGQDVTLRCDPISSHATLYWYQQALGQGPEFLTYFNYEAQPDKSGLPSDRFSAERPEGSISTLTIQRTEQRDSAMYRCASSFGQASYNEQFFGPGTRLTVL.

The chain is built from TRBV11-3 and TRBJ2-4; D is unresolved. V lost 5 bases, J lost 0 bases, and 17 bases lay in between. Germline assignment: CDR1 SGHNT and CDR2 YENEEA. The CDR3 extends over 17 amino acids. The CDR3 loop is CASSAPPRALAKNIQYF. The CDR3, as DNA: TGTGCCAGCAGCGCGCCGCCAAGAGCGCTAGCCAAAAACATTCAGTACTTC.

V gene TRBV29-1 combines with J gene TRBJ2-3; D is unresolved. Germline V gene lookup returns CDR1 SQVTM and CDR2 ANQGSEA. V lost 5 bases to trimming and J lost 3 bases, with 15 bases between them. This CDR3 has 14 amino acids. The CDR3 sequence is CSVLQEFGTDTQYF. Here the CDR3 DNA reads TGCAGCGTTCTCCAGGAATTCGGGACAGATACGCAGTATTTT.

This clone has only a few counts. This chain uses TRBV7-6 with TRBJ1-1, with 7 positions matching TRBD1. Germline CDR1 reads SGHVS; CDR2 reads FNYEAQ. There are 15 residues in the CDR3. The ends lost 5 bases at V and 4 bases at J; junction bases unmatched: 10. CDR3 sequence reads: CASSLQTGKTTEAFF. In DNA, the CDR3 is TGTGCCAGCAGCCTCCAGACAGGGAAGACCACTGAAGCTTTCTTT.

The V gene is TRBV9, the J gene TRBJ2-1, with 8 bases aligning to TRBD1. Losses at the gene ends were 3 bases for V and 0 bases for J; bases not matched to a gene: 8. The CDR3 length is 17 residues. Per germline, CDR1 SGDLS and CDR2 YYNGEE. This chain's CDR3 is CASSARQGPGSYNEQFF. CDR3 DNA: TGTGCCAGCAGCGCGAGACAGGGGCCAGGCTCCTACAATGAGCAGTTCTTC.

The rearrangement links TRBV7-3 to TRBJ2-2, with D tentatively TRBD1 or TRBD2 (6 bases each). The germline V and J ends were trimmed by 6 bases and 7 bases, with 15 bases remaining between them. The V gene's germline CDR1 is SGHTA and CDR2 FQGTGA. There are 14 residues in the CDR3. CDR3 region: CASRRPGASGELFF. The DNA for the CDR3 is TGTGCCAGCAGGAGGCCGGGGGCAAGCGGGGAGCTGTTTTTT. The full variable domain, rest sourced from reference TRBV7-3 and TRBJ2-2, is GAGVSQTPSNKVTEKGKYVELRCDPISGHTALYWYRQSLGQGPEFLIYFQGTGAADDSGLPNDRFFAVRPEGSVSTLKIQRTERGDSAVYLCASRRPGASGELFFGEGSRLTVL.

This chain uses TRBV11-2 with TRBJ2-7; no clear D. Germline-derived CDR1 and CDR2 are SGHAT and FQNNGV. The CDR3 length is 13 residues. Between the trimmed V and J ends, which lost 6 bases and 3 bases, there was a span of 12 bases. CDR3 residues: CASSLGPDYEQYF. The CDR3 nucleotides read TGTGCCAGCAGTCTTGGACCCGACTACGAGCAGTACTTC.

The chain combines TRBV27 with TRBJ2-7; D is perhaps TRBD2 (5 bases). CDR1 and CDR2 (germline): MNHEY, SMNVEV (reference sequence). Trimming removed 5 bases at V and 5 bases at J, with 13 bases between. CDR3 length equals 13 residues. The CDR3 is CASSPGYDDEQYF. The DNA for the CDR3 is TGTGCCAGCAGTCCGGGATATGACGACGAGCAGTACTTC.

Written as DNA, the CDR3 is TGCAGTGCTAGACAAGGGGAGACCCAGTACTTC. This gives the protein CSARQGETQYF. The V and J genes are TRBV20-1 and TRBJ2-5, with D unresolved. Per germline, CDR1 DFQATT and CDR2 SNEGSKA (reference sequence). Trimming took off 2 bases at V and 5 bases at J, with 6 bases between the two ends. This CDR3 contains 11 residues.

The rearrangement uses TRBV7-2 and TRBJ2-3, with D unresolved. Per germline, CDR1 SGHTA and CDR2 FQGNSA. This CDR3 region has 13 residues. V was shortened by 4 bases and J by 4 bases, with 9 bases between the two germline ends. CDR3 residues: CASSYGTADTQYF. CDR3 sequence (DNA): TGTGCCAGCAGCTATGGAACAGCAGATACGCAGTATTTT. The variable domain in full, completed from reference TRBV7-2 and TRBJ2-3, reads GAGVSQSPSNKVTEKGKDVELRCDPISGHTALYWYRQSLGQGLEFLIYFQGNSAPDKSGLPSDRFSAERTGGSVSTLTIQRTQQEDSAVYLCASSYGTADTQYFGPGTRLTVL.

The chain links TRBV5-1 to TRBJ1-2, with TRBD1 matching 10 bases. J was trimmed by 6 bases and V by 0 bases; bases with no gene match: 11. Germline V gene sequence: CDR1 SGHRS, CDR2 YFSETQ. There are 17 residues in the CDR3. The CDR3 loop reads CASSLAPRGQGHNGYTF. The CDR3 region has the DNA TGCGCCAGCAGCTTGGCCCCGCGGGGACAGGGGCATAATGGCTACACCTTC.

The chain uses TRBV9 and TRBJ2-1; TRBD1 agrees at 7 bases. J gave up 8 bases and V 4 bases, and 9 bases lay outside the gene matches. CDR1 and CDR2 (germline): SGDLS, YYNGEE. CDR3 length: 14 amino acids. Here the CDR3 reads CASSRGGQFYEQFF. For the CDR3, the DNA is TGTGCCAGCAGCAGAGGGGGACAGTTCTATGAGCAGTTCTTC.

The chain joins TRBV5-6 to TRBJ2-1; 7 nucleotides match TRBD2. The ends lost 2 bases at V and 9 bases at J; junction bases unmatched: 8. Germline values: CDR1 SGHDT, CDR2 YYEEEE. The CDR3 spans 14 residues. CDR3 residues: CASSFGTWEGEQFF. CDR3 bases: TGTGCCAGCAGCTTCGGGACGTGGGAGGGTGAGCAGTTCTTC.

The V gene is TRBV18, the J gene TRBJ1-3; a weak D match, TRBD1 (5 bases). Germline CDR1 is KGHSH and CDR2 is LQKENI. V was trimmed by 5 bases and J by 2 bases, leaving 7 bases between them. The CDR3 runs 13 residues. This chain's CDR3 is CASSAGTGNTIYF. Written as DNA, the CDR3 is TGTGCCAGCTCAGCAGGGACTGGAAACACCATATATTTT. The whole variable domain, filled in from reference TRBV18 and TRBJ1-3, reads NAGVMQNPRHLVRRRGQEARLRCSPMKGHSHVYWYRQLPEEGLKFMVYLQKENIIDESGMPKERFSAEFPKEGPSILRIQQVVRGDSAAYFCASSAGTGNTIYFGEGSWLTVV.

The rearrangement joins TRBV7-2 to TRBJ2-3, with 7 positions matching TRBD2. Germline trimming cut 5 bases from V and 2 bases from J; bases unmatched to any gene: 7. The germline CDR1 and CDR2 sequences are SGHTA and FQGNSA. The CDR3 length is 15 residues. The CDR3 bases are TGTGCCAGCAGCCCGTGGGGGGGATACACAGATACGCAGTATTTT. Translation gives CASSPWGGYTDTQYF.

The table lists this clone with a few counts. This chain uses TRBV2 with TRBJ1-5; the D gene is possibly TRBD1 (5 bases). The CDR3 consists of 15 residues. Between the trimmed V and J ends, which lost 2 bases and 3 bases, there was a span of 11 bases. The V gene's germline CDR1 is SNHLY and CDR2 FYNNEI. CDR3 DNA sequence: TGTGCCAGCAGTGAACAGGGAGGGTTCAATCAGCCCCAGCATTTT. This gives the protein CASSEQGGFNQPQHF.

The rearrangement uses TRBV9 and TRBJ2-1; the match to TRBD2 covers 8 bases. The trim removed 2 bases at V and 4 bases at J, leaving 5 bases unmatched. CDR3 length: 15 amino acids. CDR1 is SGDLS, CDR2 YYNGEE, per germline. The CDR3 loop is CASSVDSGDYNEQFF. The DNA of the CDR3 is TGTGCCAGCAGCGTGGATAGCGGGGATTACAATGAGCAGTTCTTC.

The CDR3 here is CASSPDLNTEAFF. As DNA, the CDR3 is TGTGCCAGCAGCCCAGACTTGAACACTGAAGCTTTCTTT. The rearrangement links TRBV7-8 to TRBJ1-1; D is unclear. Trimming pared 5 bases from V and 0 bases from J, leaving 7 bases between. Germline CDR1 and CDR2: SGHVS and FQNEAQ. This CDR3 contains 13 residues.

This chain links TRBV19 with TRBJ2-2; TRBD2 matches 7 bases. The CDR3 is made up of 15 amino acids. Germline CDR1 and CDR2: LNHDA and SQIVND (reference sequence). CDR3 sequence reads: CASRRRGMVSGELFF. In nucleotides, the CDR3 is TGTGCGAGCCGGAGGCGGGGGATGGTTTCCGGGGAGCTGTTTTTT.

The rearrangement uses TRBV29-1 and TRBJ1-1; D ambiguous. CDR3 length equals 10 residues. V lost 7 bases to trimming and J lost 1 base, with 4 bases between them. The germline V gene has CDR1 SQVTM and CDR2 ANQGSEA. CDR3 protein: CSAQNTEAFF. The CDR3 DNA reads TGCAGCGCTCAGAACACTGAAGCTTTCTTT.